This T cell receptor beta chain stems from a study of T cell responses to AZD1222 COVID-19 vaccine listed by TCRdb under 2021. In the study overall: AZD1222 recipients with second doses at about 4 weeks or about 12 weeks were pooled, because spike-specific TCR depth and breadth did not differ between schedules. TCR sequencing was performed for about 250 trial participants, of whom about 200 were given two doses of AZD1222 and some 26 were given two doses of MenACWY control vaccine. Trial participants were enrolled by age into 18-55, 56-69 and 70-plus year subgroups, with about 150, 27 and 61 TCR-sequenced participants respectively.

The time point label on this specimen signifies: baseline before first vaccination. Samples from vaccinated people were obtained from the UK trials COV001 and COV002, which included a single-blind randomized controlled phase 2/3 trial of AZD1222 (ChAdOx1 nCoV-19) in healthy adults. For TCRbeta chain sequencing, PBMC samples from trial participants were taken at day 0 and at day 28 after the second dose. In regard to this clone: It lacks a known antigen. Base qualities are not provided; no much larger clone lies one nucleotide away.

Paper-wide results and their limitations: Most participants were white British and females outnumbered males, and the authors suggested that clonal diversity may have been underestimated. After two AZD1222 doses, both the breadth and the depth of spike-specific TCRs were significantly higher than at day 0 and than in MenACWY recipients. Because no day 14 peak-response samples were available, repertoires were characterized only after the peak T cell response. Only five to seven AZD1222 recipients were SARS-CoV-2 seropositive at baseline, limiting conclusions about previously exposed vaccinees. Reportedly, almost half of the unique spike-specific TCRs recognized epitopes lying outside the regions that are mutated in the B.1.351 and B.1.1.7 variants. In the small 56-69-year group, the increase in depth fell short of significance, most likely because of low power. CD4 TCRs associated with the vaccine covered the entire spike protein, and the dominant responses were in regions 160-218 and 743-854.

Spanning cysteine to phenylalanine, the CDR3 consists of 14 amino acids. Only CDR3 DNA remains: 42 bases, in frame from the first base. V and J lose 3 bases and 2 bases, and a span of 11 bases separates them. CDR1 and CDR2, looked up from the germline V gene (reference sequence), are SGHNT and YYREEE. The CDR3 regions of human TCRbeta chains were analyzed by immunosequencing. Per the authors' processing: TCRs in the repertoires were compared against a reference library of SARS-CoV-2-specific TCRs that had been generated with the MIRA antigen-specificity platform. Breadth was defined as the fraction of unique TCRs that were SARS-CoV-2-associated. Depth was defined as the fraction of total T cells that were SARS-CoV-2-associated. Each spike-specific TCR was assigned to its reactive spike region and to a CD4 or CD8 class using the MIRA data. Log10-transformed breadth and depth values were compared by one-way ANOVA with Sidak's multiple comparisons tests. In its TCRdb copy, this immuneACCESS table keeps in-frame sequences only and misses some clones. Where compared with another copy, unresolved V genes explain less than half of these, and the others have no known cause. V, J and clone size reflect that table, while D and trimming were determined from the DNA. The sample records some 130,000 clones, about nine tenths of which are singletons. 6.5% to 8.5% of the sample goes to the ten largest clones.

The rearrangement joined TRBV5-4 to TRBJ1-2; the D gene cannot be resolved reliably. The origin of this receptor is an adult in good health. Source: peripheral blood, taken on day 0 of AZD1222 vaccination. The CDR3: CASSSIQTNYGYTF. The bases are TGTGCCAGCAGCTCTATCCAGACAAACTATGGCTACACCTTC.